This T cell receptor (beta chain) originates from a study of control samples from healthy donors and cancer patients. Assay: immunoSEQ multiplex PCR; the TCRdb copy retains only in-frame clones and omits some. Among roughly 160,000 clones listed, 94% were seen once. The CDR3 spans 16 residues. Germline V gene lookup returns CDR1 LNHDA and CDR2 SQIVND (reference sequence). V was pared by 5 bases and J by 4 bases, with 11 bases of the junction left unmatched. This TCR was sampled from a man in his 60s with colorectal cancer. V usage is TRBV19 and J usage is TRBJ1-2; 9 bases agree with TRBD1. The sample taken for sequencing was PBMCs. The CDR3 sequence: CASSSKDRGAFYGYTF. The CDR3 region has the DNA TGTGCCAGTAGTTCCAAGGACAGGGGAGCCTTCTATGGCTACACCTTC.